Each of the 27 T cell receptor beta chains below was sequenced from the same sample in a study of OX40 agonist ivuxolimab in advanced cancers. Sequencing used immunoSEQ multiplex PCR; TCRdb keeps in-frame clones, though not all of them. The table shows fewer than 65,000 clones, with just under 90% occurring only once. Material: CD4+ or CD8+ T cells sorted from blood, obtained in a trial of the OX40 agonist ivuxolimab. Receptor source: an adult with an advanced solid tumor such as melanoma, head and neck, liver or kidney cancer.

The chain employs TRBV6-1 and TRBJ2-1; D ambiguous. With 4 bases removed from V and 9 bases from J, the gap between germline ends came to 10 bases. CDR1 and CDR2 from the germline V gene are MNHNS and SASEGT. The CDR3 sequence is 12 residues long. CDR3 coding DNA: TGTGCCAGCAGTGCCACCAGGAGTGAGCAGTTCTTC. This codes for CASSATRSEQFF.

This chain connects TRBV7-9 to TRBJ2-1; 9 nucleotides line up with TRBD2. Unmatched junction bases numbered 6, after V lost 2 bases and J lost 7 bases. Germline-derived CDR1 and CDR2 are SEHNR and FQNEAQ (reference sequence). CDR3 length: 15 residues. CDR3 protein: CASSLISGSGNEQFF. The CDR3 DNA follows: TGTGCCAGCAGCTTAATTAGCGGGAGTGGGAATGAGCAGTTCTTC. The complete variable domain, with remaining parts taken from reference TRBV7-9 and TRBJ2-1, reads DTGVSQNPRHKITKRGQNVTFRCDPISEHNRLYWYRQTLGQGPEFLTYFQNEAQLEKSRLLSDRFSAERPKGSFSTLEIQRTEQGDSAMYLCASSLISGSGNEQFFGPGTRLTVL.

The CDR3 DNA reads TGTGCCAGCAGCGTAGCTTGGGACTATGTAGAGACCCAGTACTTC. Translating gives CASSVAWDYVETQYF. The rearrangement joins TRBV9 to TRBJ2-5; 7 nucleotides agree with TRBD2. With V trimmed by 0 bases and J by 4 bases, 6 bases remained unmatched. This CDR3 comprises 15 residues. The germline V gene encodes CDR1 SGDLS and CDR2 YYNGEE.

This chain uses TRBV29-1 with TRBJ2-7; D may be TRBD1 (6 bases). V lost 7 bases and J lost 0, with 19 bases in between. The CDR3 runs 15 residues. Germline CDR1 and CDR2: SQVTM and ANQGSEA. The DNA for the CDR3 is TGCAGCGCATCAGGGGTGACCGCTGGCTCCTACGAGCAGTACTTC. It specifies CSASGVTAGSYEQYF.

V and J are TRBV5-8 and TRBJ2-5; D is perhaps TRBD1 or TRBD2 (5 bases each). Trimming took 4 bases from V and 13 from J, leaving 23 bases between them. CDR1 and CDR2 from the germline V gene are SGHTS and YDEGEE. The CDR3 length is 14 residues. CDR3 sequence (DNA): TGTGCCAGCAGCCGATCCCCAGTCGGGGCGAGGTCGTACTTC. Translated: CASSRSPVGARSYF.

The V call is TRBV6-5, the J call TRBJ1-6; D unresolved. The CDR3 loop spans 15 amino acids. Germline loops: CDR1 MNHEY, CDR2 SVGAGI. V lost 7 bases and J 4 bases, leaving 14 bases between the germline ends. CDR3 coding DNA: TGTGCCAGCAATCAAGGGAAACGATATAATTCACCCCTCCACTTT. It yields the protein CASNQGKRYNSPLHF.

This chain links TRBV2 with TRBJ1-5; maybe TRBD1 (5 bases). V was clipped by 8 bases and J by 4 bases, with 15 bases between them. CDR1 and CDR2 from the germline V gene are SNHLY and FYNNEI. The CDR3 has 14 amino acids. CDR3 in amino acids: CASGPGRRNQPQHF. DNA of the CDR3: TGTGCCAGCGGTCCGGGACGGAGGAATCAGCCCCAGCATTTT.

The chain has TRBV28 and TRBJ2-7; 8 nucleotides line up with TRBD2. Germline values: CDR1 MDHEN, CDR2 SYDVKM. The CDR3 spans 14 residues. Losses at the gene ends were 5 bases for V and 3 bases for J; bases not matched to a gene: 6. This CDR3 reads CASSQAGVGYEQYF. The CDR3, as DNA: TGTGCCAGCAGTCAAGCGGGAGTCGGCTACGAGCAGTACTTC.

This rearrangement joins TRBV4-1 to TRBJ1-2; D is unresolved. CDR3 size: 13 residues. Per germline, CDR1 MGHRA and CDR2 YSYEKL. The germline V and J ends were trimmed by 4 bases and 7 bases, with 13 bases remaining between them. Here the CDR3 reads CASSPQEGSGYTF. The CDR3 DNA reads TGCGCCAGCAGCCCTCAGGAAGGCTCTGGCTACACCTTC.

The J gene is TRBJ2-4, the V gene TRBV19; 10 bases map to TRBD1. V shed 7 bases and J 3 bases; nucleotides not matched to a gene: 12. This CDR3 is built from 17 residues. The germline CDR1 and CDR2 sequences are LNHDA and SQIVND (reference sequence). This CDR3 is CASTYRGQGVDKNIQYF. The CDR3 DNA reads as TGTGCCAGTACCTATAGAGGACAGGGGGTTGACAAAAACATTCAGTACTTC.

V is TRBV6-5 and J is TRBJ2-7; no definite D call. V was cut by 0 bases and J by 3 bases, with 9 bases left in between. The CDR3 is 14 amino acids. Germline loops: CDR1 MNHEY, CDR2 SVGAGI. The CDR3 spells CASSYSRANYEQYF. In DNA form, the CDR3 reads TGTGCCAGCAGTTACTCGCGCGCCAACTACGAGCAGTACTTC.

This clone was recorded a few times. The chain recombines TRBV29-1 with TRBJ1-1; 9 bases map to TRBD1. The germline gives CDR1 SQVTM, CDR2 ANQGSEA. Unmatched junction bases numbered 6, after V lost 6 bases and J lost 4 bases. The CDR3 has 13 residues. CDR3 in amino acids: CSVRQGVSTEAFF. The CDR3 coding sequence is TGCAGCGTCCGACAGGGGGTGAGCACTGAAGCTTTCTTT.

The CDR3 coding sequence is TGTGCCAGCAGCCCGACTAGAAACGAGCAGTACTTC. The encoded protein is CASSPTRNEQYF. The chain has TRBV6-5 and TRBJ2-7; weak D call: TRBD2 (6 bases). CDR3 size: 12 residues. The germline CDR1 and CDR2 sequences are MNHEY and SVGAGI. Trimming cost V 6 bases and J 5 bases, with 11 bases left between them.

The gene calls are TRBV28 and TRBJ1-6; D might be TRBD1 (6 bases). V gave up 2 bases and J gave up 5 bases, with 13 bases separating them. Germline CDR1 and CDR2: MDHEN and SYDVKM. The length of the CDR3 is 16 residues. CDR3 in amino acids: CASSLMGGRNNSPLHF. CDR3 in DNA: TGTGCCAGCAGTTTAATGGGGGGGCGTAATAATTCACCCCTCCACTTT.

The chain employs TRBV7-9 and TRBJ2-7; 8 bases fit TRBD1. The V segment lost 1 base and the J segment 9 bases; nucleotides outside the gene matches: 8. Looked up from germline, CDR1 is SEHNR and CDR2 is FQNEAQ (reference sequence). The CDR3 is 14 amino acids. CDR3: CASSLGQGFYGQYF. The CDR3 nucleotides read TGTGCCAGCAGCTTAGGACAGGGGTTTTATGGGCAGTACTTC.

The chain carries TRBV28 and TRBJ1-2; a weak D match, TRBD1 (5 bases). CDR1 is MDHEN and CDR2 is SYDVKM in the germline V gene. The CDR3 spans 13 residues. V was cut by 10 bases and J by 2 bases, with 14 bases left in between. The CDR3 nucleotides read TGTGCCATCCTGGGGGGAGCCAACTATGGCTACACCTTC. Translation gives CAILGGANYGYTF.

The J gene is TRBJ1-3, the V gene TRBV18; D is undetermined. V shed 5 bases and J shed 2 bases, with 7 bases lying between them. CDR3 length: 13 amino acids. Germline-derived CDR1 and CDR2 are KGHSH and LQKENI. CDR3 region: CASSTGTGNTIYF. CDR3 in DNA: TGTGCCAGCTCAACGGGGACTGGAAACACCATATATTTT. The variable domain in full, with the rest retrieved from reference TRBV18 and TRBJ1-3, is NAGVMQNPRHLVRRRGQEARLRCSPMKGHSHVYWYRQLPEEGLKFMVYLQKENIIDESGMPKERFSAEFPKEGPSILRIQQVVRGDSAAYFCASSTGTGNTIYFGEGSWLTVV.

CDR3: CATSSGRAYEQYF. CDR3 nucleotides: TGTGCCACCTCGTCAGGGCGCGCCTACGAGCAGTACTTC. This rearrangement joins TRBV27 to TRBJ2-7, with D possibly TRBD1 on 5 matching bases. V gave up 10 bases and J gave up 2 bases, with 15 bases separating them. This CDR3 contains 13 residues. Germline V CDR1 and CDR2: MNHEY, SMNVEV (reference sequence).

This clone was observed once. V usage is TRBV11-2 and J usage is TRBJ2-1; 8 bases map to TRBD1. The germline V gene encodes CDR1 SGHAT and CDR2 FQNNGV. V lost 4 bases and J lost 2; bases outside the gene matches: 4. The CDR3 length is 15 residues. The CDR3 loop reads CASSSDRVTYNEQFF. In nucleotides, the CDR3 is TGTGCCAGCAGCTCGGACAGGGTAACCTACAATGAGCAGTTCTTC.

The chain has TRBV10-3 and TRBJ1-2, with 9 bases fitting TRBD1. The V and J ends lost 3 bases and 6 bases, in that order; junction bases with no gene match: 14. The CDR3 has 17 residues. Germline CDR1 is ENHRY and CDR2 is SYGVKD. CDR3 DNA: TGTGCCATCAGTGACCGCGGGGGGACAGGGATGGGTGATGGCTACACCTTC. Translating gives CAISDRGGTGMGDGYTF.

The chain couples TRBV28 to TRBJ2-7; D assignment may be TRBD1 or TRBD2 (5 bases each). Germline lookup yields CDR1 MDHEN and CDR2 SYDVKM. Trimming removed 5 bases from V and 2 bases from J, with 19 bases in between. The CDR3 has 16 amino acids. In nucleotides, the CDR3 is TGTGCCAGCAGTCCTTACTCAGTAGGGGAGACCTACGAGCAGTACTTC. Translated: CASSPYSVGETYEQYF.

The chain links TRBV2 to TRBJ1-1; tentative D call: TRBD1 (5 bases). Trimming removed 6 bases at V and 5 bases at J, with 16 bases between. CDR1 is SNHLY, CDR2 FYNNEI, per germline. CDR3 length: 14 residues. The CDR3 DNA reads as TGTGCCAGCAGCTCCGACAGTCCCGTAACTGAAGCTTTCTTT. It codes for CASSSDSPVTEAFF.

The chain couples TRBV19 to TRBJ2-5; 10 bases map to TRBD1. Trimming took 4 bases from V and 2 from J; bases not matched to a gene: 4. The CDR3 is made up of 15 amino acids. CDR1 is LNHDA and CDR2 is SQIVND in the germline V gene (reference sequence). Written as DNA, the CDR3 is TGTGCCAGTAGTAGGGACAGGGGCCTTCAAGAGACCCAGTACTTC. Translating gives CASSRDRGLQETQYF.

V usage is TRBV6-4 and J usage is TRBJ1-6; 8 positions match TRBD1. The CDR3 has 14 amino acids. Looked up from germline, CDR1 is MRHNA and CDR2 is SNTAGT. The junction had 10 bases not matched to a gene; V was cut back by 2 bases and J by 16 bases. The CDR3 sequence: CASSDTVRTGILHF. CDR3 DNA: TGTGCCAGCAGTGACACGGTCCGGACAGGGATACTCCACTTT.

This chain connects TRBV19 to TRBJ1-5; perhaps TRBD1 as D (5 bases). The CDR3 runs to 14 residues. Germline CDR1 and CDR2: LNHDA and SQIVND (reference sequence). Trimming took 7 bases from V and 2 from J, leaving 12 bases between them. Written as DNA, the CDR3 is TGTGCCAGTAAGGGGCAGCAACGCAATCAGCCCCAGCATTTT. Translated, it gives CASKGQQRNQPQHF.

The CDR3 DNA sequence: TGCGCCAGCAGCTTGGGAGCCGGGAGGGCGCCCACAGATACGCAGTATTTT. Protein: CASSLGAGRAPTDTQYF. The V call is TRBV5-1, the J call TRBJ2-3; 8 nucleotides align to TRBD2. V was clipped by 0 bases and J by 2 bases; unmatched bases: 8. CDR3 length: 17 amino acids. Germline V gives CDR1 SGHRS, CDR2 YFSETQ.

V usage is TRBV30 and J usage is TRBJ2-7; 8 bases are shared with TRBD1. Germline V gene sequence: CDR1 GTSNPN, CDR2 SVGIG (reference sequence). This CDR3 contains 14 residues. V dropped 3 bases and J dropped 7; count of bases not matched to a gene: 11. This CDR3 reads CAWRVQGAAGEQYF. The CDR3 DNA reads TGTGCCTGGAGGGTGCAGGGGGCGGCGGGGGAGCAGTACTTC.